The 3 T cell receptor beta chains given below trace back to one sample, sequenced in a study of shared clonotypes between healthy human individuals. Sequenced by immunoSEQ multiplex PCR; TCRdb stores in-frame clones only, minus some. The repertoire includes around 620,000 clones, approximately 95% of them detected once, and over 0.095% sits in the top ten. CD8 cells regarded as naive lacked CD45RO, were positively chosen for CCR7, and omitted terminally differentiated effector memory CD45RA+ cells. Sequencing input: naive CD8+ T cells sorted from blood. Receptor source: a woman aged 30 to 39 in good health.

As to this clone: This same CDR3 is encoded by further DNA sequences in the sample. This sequence joins TRBV2 and TRBJ1-1; 9 bases align to TRBD1. The junction had 3 bases not matched to a gene; V was cut back by 6 bases and J by 1 base. Germline values: CDR1 SNHLY, CDR2 FYNNEI. This CDR3 region has 14 residues. CDR3: CASSEGQGNTEAFF. CDR3 DNA: TGTGCCAGCAGCGAGGGACAGGGGAACACTGAAGCTTTCTTT.

J is TRBJ2-1 and V is TRBV7-9, with 12 bases that match TRBD2. Looked up from germline, CDR1 is SEHNR and CDR2 is FQNEAQ (reference sequence). With 4 bases clipped from V and 10 bases from J, the junction kept 11 bases outside the gene matches. This CDR3 has 16 amino acids. This CDR3 reads CASSYLGLAGNREQFF. DNA for the CDR3: TGTGCCAGCAGCTACCTCGGACTAGCGGGAAACAGGGAGCAGTTCTTC. Using reference TRBV7-9 and TRBJ2-1 for the parts outside the CDR3, the full variable domain is DTGVSQNPRHKITKRGQNVTFRCDPISEHNRLYWYRQTLGQGPEFLTYFQNEAQLEKSRLLSDRFSAERPKGSFSTLEIQRTEQGDSAMYLCASSYLGLAGNREQFFGPGTRLTVL.

V and J are TRBV29-1 and TRBJ2-1; the match to TRBD2 covers 11 bases. Germline V lookup: CDR1 SQVTM, CDR2 ANQGSEA. The CDR3 is 17 residues long. Trimming cost V 0 bases and J 0 bases; bases outside gene matches: 4. The CDR3: CSVEEFSGRASYNEQFF. CDR3 coding DNA: TGCAGCGTTGAAGAATTTAGCGGGAGGGCCTCCTACAATGAGCAGTTCTTC.